Below, 11 T cell receptor beta chains from the same sample are listed, as sequenced in a study of low-dose radiotherapy and immunotherapy resistance in tumors. Covering alpha and beta chains, TRAV- and TRBV-specific primers were used for the first-strand cDNA. A constant-region primer paired with the V-primer adapter amplified TCRs over 20 PCR cycles. TCRdb independently ran MiXCR on the reads; one entry per CDR3 protein. The table shows 65,000 to 95,000 distinct CDR3 sequences, with about 17% occurring only once. Time point specified: after trial treatment. The treatment denotes: LDRT plus nivolumab, ipilimumab, low-dose cyclophosphamide and aspirin (RACIN trial). The sequencing here drew on PBMCs, taken after low-dose radiotherapy plus immunotherapy. The receptors originated from a male donor with prostate cancer.

The V and J genes are TRBV12-3 or TRBV12-4 and TRBJ2-6; no clear D. The CDR3 is made up of 14 amino acids. The V end lost 4 bases, the J end lost 2 bases, and 6 bases lay between the germline ends. The CDR3 coding sequence is TGTGCCAGCAGTTCAGGACCTGGGGCCAACGTCCTGACTTTC. Translation: CASSSGPGANVLTF.

This clonotype was seen ten or more times. The J gene is TRBJ2-3, the V gene TRBV6-6; 13 nucleotides match TRBD2. V lost 6 bases and J lost 8; bases outside the gene matches: 20. Germline CDR1 and CDR2: MNHNY and SVGAGI (reference sequence). This CDR3 comprises 19 residues. This chain's CDR3 is CASSRAQTSGRSGGGTQYF. The DNA for the CDR3 is TGTGCCAGCAGCCGCGCACAGACTAGCGGGAGGTCCGGGGGGGGTACGCAGTATTTT.

Details on this clonotype: A far larger clone differs by one base, so this is likely a read error. The V and J genes are TRBV11-2 and TRBJ2-7; TRBD2 agrees at 7 bases. The CDR3 is 16 residues long. In germline, CDR1 is SGHAT, CDR2 FQNNGV. V shed 4 bases and J 7 bases; nucleotides not matched to a gene: 16. The CDR3 bases are TGTGCCAGCAGCTCCACTCAGGGAGCGGGGTACAATGAGCAGTACTTC. It yields the protein CASSSTQGAGYNEQYF.

This clonotype was counted only a few times. CDR3 bases: TGTGCCAGCAGCCGCCTCGGGACTAGCGGGAAAGGGGAGACCCAGTACTTC. It yields the protein CASSRLGTSGKGETQYF. V is TRBV5-6 and J is TRBJ2-5, with TRBD2 matching 13 bases. The CDR3 spans 17 residues. Germline CDR1 SGHDT, CDR2 YYEEEE. V was clipped by 4 bases and J by 5 bases; unmatched bases: 11.

In its sample, this clonotype was seen many times. The chain carries TRBV29-1 and TRBJ2-7; D call uncertain. The CDR3 loop spans 12 amino acids. V was pared by 3 bases and J by 2 bases, with 8 bases between. CDR1 is SQVTM, CDR2 ANQGSEA, per germline. As DNA, the CDR3 is TGCAGCGTTGAGATCACGGCCTACGAGCAGTACTTC. Protein: CSVEITAYEQYF.

The rearrangement uses TRBV20-1 and TRBJ1-5; tentative D call: TRBD1 (5 bases). The length of the CDR3 is 14 residues. Germline V gene data show CDR1 as DFQATT and CDR2 as SNEGSKA (reference sequence). The ends were cut back, 3 bases at V and 5 bases at J, with 14 bases in the middle. CDR3: CSARGEEAYQPQHF. In DNA, the CDR3 is TGCAGTGCTAGGGGGGAGGAGGCCTATCAGCCCCAGCATTTT.

This clonotype was recorded at least ten times. The V gene is TRBV15, the J gene TRBJ2-1, with TRBD1 matching over 8 bases. The CDR3 is 16 residues long. The trim removed 4 bases at V and 8 bases at J, leaving 13 bases unmatched. Germline CDR1 reads LNHNV; CDR2 reads YYDKDF (reference sequence). CDR3 coding DNA: TGTGCCACCAGCATTCTCAGGGGGCCAACTAGGGATGAGCAGTTCTTC. This codes for CATSILRGPTRDEQFF.

This clonotype occurred many times. J is TRBJ1-2 and V is TRBV12-3 or TRBV12-4, with 7 bases identical to TRBD1. Losses at the gene ends were 5 bases for V and 7 bases for J; bases not matched to a gene: 10. The length of the CDR3 is 14 residues. CDR3 coding DNA: TGTGCCAGCAGTAACAACAGGGGAACAAGTGGCTACACCTTC. It specifies CASSNNRGTSGYTF.

This clonotype came up many times. The chain recombines TRBV6-2 or TRBV6-3 with TRBJ1-1, with 7 bases identical to TRBD1. The CDR3 has 13 residues. CDR1 is MNHEY and CDR2 is SVGEGT in the germline V gene. The junction had 9 bases not matched to a gene; V was cut back by 5 bases and J by 9 bases. The CDR3 protein is CASSDDRARQAFF. The CDR3, as DNA: TGTGCCAGCAGTGACGACAGGGCGAGGCAAGCTTTCTTT.

This clonotype came up many times. The rearrangement uses TRBV7-2 and TRBJ2-3; 7 bases line up with TRBD2. Germline values: CDR1 SGHTA, CDR2 FQGNSA. This CDR3 comprises 15 residues. The ends lost 5 bases at V and 4 bases at J; junction bases unmatched: 9. The CDR3 sequence: CASSPEAGRPDTQYF. DNA of the CDR3: TGTGCCAGCAGCCCCGAAGCGGGAAGGCCAGATACGCAGTATTTT.

The chain employs TRBV6-6 and TRBJ2-1; the D gene is possibly TRBD2 (6 bases). Trimming left V 6 bases short and J 10 bases short, with 22 bases between. Per germline, CDR1 MNHNY and CDR2 SVGAGI (reference sequence). The CDR3 runs to 15 residues. The CDR3 bases are TGTGCCAGCAGCGGATCCGGGACTCCTACTTTAGAGCAGTTCTTC. This translates into CASSGSGTPTLEQFF.